This T cell receptor beta chain originates from a study of blood T cell repertoires in COVID-19. Study background: The United States, Italy and Spain were the sources of the acute and convalescent COVID-19 samples. Sample material is recorded as cDNA or gDNA derived from T cells, B-cell-depleted T cells, or PBMCs.

Trimming took 1 base from V and 8 from J; bases not matched to a gene: 4. The CDR3 sequence is 15 residues long. The germline CDR1 and CDR2 sequences are SGHDT and YYEEEE. Assay: immunoSEQ multiplex PCR; the TCRdb copy retains only in-frame clones and omits some. This sample has under 300,000 clones, with roughly 88% found just once. Material: peripheral blood. The chain combines TRBV5-6 with TRBJ2-3; TRBD2 agrees at 13 bases. The source of this sequence is a man of 80 years or more with acute or convalescent COVID-19. CDR3 bases: TGTGCCAGCAGCTTGCTCGGGACTAGCGGGACTACGCAGTATTTT. Its translation is CASSLLGTSGTTQYF.